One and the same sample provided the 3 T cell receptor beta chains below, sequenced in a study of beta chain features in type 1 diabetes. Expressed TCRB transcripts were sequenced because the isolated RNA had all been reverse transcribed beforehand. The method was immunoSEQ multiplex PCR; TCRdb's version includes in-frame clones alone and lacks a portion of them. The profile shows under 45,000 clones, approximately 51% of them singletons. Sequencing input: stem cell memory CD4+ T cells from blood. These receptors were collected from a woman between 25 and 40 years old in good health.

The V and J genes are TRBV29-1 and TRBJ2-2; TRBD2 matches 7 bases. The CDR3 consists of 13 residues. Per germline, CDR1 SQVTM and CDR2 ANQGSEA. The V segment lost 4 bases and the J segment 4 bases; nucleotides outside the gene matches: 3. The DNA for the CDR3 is TGCAGCGTTGGGGAGGGGTTCACCGGGGAGCTGTTTTTT. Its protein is CSVGEGFTGELFF.

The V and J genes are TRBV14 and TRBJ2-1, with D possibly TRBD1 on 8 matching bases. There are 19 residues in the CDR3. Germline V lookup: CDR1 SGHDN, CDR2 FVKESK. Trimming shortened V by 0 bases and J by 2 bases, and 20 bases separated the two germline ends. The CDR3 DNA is TGTGCCAGCAGCCAAGACAGGACAGGGACCGGGACTACCTACAATGAGCAGTTCTTC. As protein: CASSQDRTGTGTTYNEQFF.

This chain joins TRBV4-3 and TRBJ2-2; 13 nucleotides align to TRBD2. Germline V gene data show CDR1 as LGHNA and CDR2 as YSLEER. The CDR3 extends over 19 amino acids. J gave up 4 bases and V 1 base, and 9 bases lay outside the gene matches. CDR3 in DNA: TGCGCCAGCAGCCAAGTTTCGACTAGCGGGAGGATTGGCACCGGGGAGCTGTTTTTT. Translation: CASSQVSTSGRIGTGELFF.